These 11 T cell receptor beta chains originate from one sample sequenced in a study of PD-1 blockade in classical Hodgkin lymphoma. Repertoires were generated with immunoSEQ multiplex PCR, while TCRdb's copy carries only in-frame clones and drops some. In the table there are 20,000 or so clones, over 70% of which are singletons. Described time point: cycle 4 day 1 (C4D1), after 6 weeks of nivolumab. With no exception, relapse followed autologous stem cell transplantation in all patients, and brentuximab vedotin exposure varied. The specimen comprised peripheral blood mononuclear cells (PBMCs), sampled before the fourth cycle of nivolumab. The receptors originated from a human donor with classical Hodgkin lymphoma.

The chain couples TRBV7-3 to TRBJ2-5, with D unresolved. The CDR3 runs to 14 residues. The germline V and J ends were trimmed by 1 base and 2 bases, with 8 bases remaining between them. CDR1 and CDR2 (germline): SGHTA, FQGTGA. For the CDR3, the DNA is TGTGCCAGCAGCTTAATCGTAGGACAAGAGACCCAGTACTTC. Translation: CASSLIVGQETQYF.

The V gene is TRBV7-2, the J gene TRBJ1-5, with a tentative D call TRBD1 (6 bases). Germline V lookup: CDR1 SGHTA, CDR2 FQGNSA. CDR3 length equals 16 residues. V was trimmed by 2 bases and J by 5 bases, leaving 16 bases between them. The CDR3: CASSLFSRGGYQPQHF. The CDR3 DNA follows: TGTGCCAGCAGCTTATTTTCCAGGGGAGGTTATCAGCCCCAGCATTTT.

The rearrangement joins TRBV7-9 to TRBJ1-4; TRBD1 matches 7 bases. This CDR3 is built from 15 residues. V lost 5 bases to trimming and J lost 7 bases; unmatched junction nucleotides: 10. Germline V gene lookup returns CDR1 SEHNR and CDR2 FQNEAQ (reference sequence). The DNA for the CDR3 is TGTGCCAGCAGCCCCTCGCGGACAGGTGGTGAAAAACTGTTTTTT. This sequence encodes CASSPSRTGGEKLFF.

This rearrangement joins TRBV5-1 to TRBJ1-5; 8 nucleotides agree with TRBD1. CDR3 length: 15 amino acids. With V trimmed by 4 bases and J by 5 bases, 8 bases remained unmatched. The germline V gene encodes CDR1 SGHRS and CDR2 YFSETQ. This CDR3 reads CASSPGTGGDQPQHF. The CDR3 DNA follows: TGCGCCAGCAGCCCCGGGACAGGAGGGGATCAGCCCCAGCATTTT.

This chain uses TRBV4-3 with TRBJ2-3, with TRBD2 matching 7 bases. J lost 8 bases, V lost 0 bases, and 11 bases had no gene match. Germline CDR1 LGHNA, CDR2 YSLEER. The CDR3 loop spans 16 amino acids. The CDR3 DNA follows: TGCGCCAGCAGCCAAGAATTGAGCGGGGTGGAACCTACGCAGTATTTT. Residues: CASSQELSGVEPTQYF.

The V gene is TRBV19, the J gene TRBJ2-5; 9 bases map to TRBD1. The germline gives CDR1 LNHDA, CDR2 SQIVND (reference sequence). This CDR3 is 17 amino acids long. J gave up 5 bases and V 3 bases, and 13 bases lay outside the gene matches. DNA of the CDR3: TGTGCCAGTAGTATTCTCTCTTCGGACAGGGGATGGGAGACCCAGTACTTC. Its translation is CASSILSSDRGWETQYF.

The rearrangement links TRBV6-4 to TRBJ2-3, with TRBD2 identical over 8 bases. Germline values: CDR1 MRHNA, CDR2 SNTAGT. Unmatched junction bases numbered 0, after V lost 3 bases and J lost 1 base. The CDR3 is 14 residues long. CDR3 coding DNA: TGTGCCAGCAGTGAAGCGGGAGGCACAGATACGCAGTATTTT. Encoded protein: CASSEAGGTDTQYF.

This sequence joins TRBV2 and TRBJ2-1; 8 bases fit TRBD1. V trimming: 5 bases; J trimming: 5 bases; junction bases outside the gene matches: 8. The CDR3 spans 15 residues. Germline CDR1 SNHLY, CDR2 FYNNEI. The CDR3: CASSSQGAVNNEQFF. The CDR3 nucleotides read TGTGCCAGCAGTAGTCAGGGGGCCGTTAACAATGAGCAGTTCTTC.

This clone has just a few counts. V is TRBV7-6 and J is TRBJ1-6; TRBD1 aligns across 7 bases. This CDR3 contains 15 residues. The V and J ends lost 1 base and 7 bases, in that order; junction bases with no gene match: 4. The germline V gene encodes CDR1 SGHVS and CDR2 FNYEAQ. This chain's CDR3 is CASSLGGQRNSPLHF. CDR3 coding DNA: TGTGCCAGCAGCTTAGGGGGACAGAGAAATTCACCCCTCCACTTT.

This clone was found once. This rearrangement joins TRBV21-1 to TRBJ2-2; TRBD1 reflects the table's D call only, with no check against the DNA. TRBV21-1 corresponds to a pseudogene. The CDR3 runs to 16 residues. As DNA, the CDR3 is TGTGCCAGCAGCCAAGCTGACAGGGGTTGCACCGGGGAGCTGTTTTTT. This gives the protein CASSQADRGCTGELFF.

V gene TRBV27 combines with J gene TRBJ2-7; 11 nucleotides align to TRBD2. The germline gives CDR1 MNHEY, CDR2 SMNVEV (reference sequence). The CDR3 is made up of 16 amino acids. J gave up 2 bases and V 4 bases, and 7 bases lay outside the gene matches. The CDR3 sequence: CASSSPGLAVAYEQYF. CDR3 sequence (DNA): TGTGCCAGCAGTTCGCCGGGACTAGCGGTTGCCTACGAGCAGTACTTC.